These 30 T cell receptor beta chains came from one sample sequenced in a study of CD8+ T cells in alopecia areata. Investigators isolated RNA and reverse transcribed it into cDNA to act as the sequencing template. Clones were sequenced by immunoSEQ multiplex PCR, and TCRdb holds only the in-frame ones, with some missing. The sample holds about 180,000 clones, around 71% seen once. Sequenced material: CD8+ T cells sorted from blood, taken at week 0. These receptors were collected from a human donor with alopecia areata.

Remarks on this clone: Distinct nucleotide sequences in the sample also encode this CDR3. The J gene is TRBJ2-3, the V gene TRBV27, with D perhaps TRBD2 (5 bases). The germline V gene has CDR1 MNHEY and CDR2 SMNVEV (reference sequence). V lost 3 bases and J 1 base, leaving 8 bases between the germline ends. The CDR3 is made up of 14 amino acids. CDR3 residues: CASSFGSGTDTQYF. CDR3 in DNA: TGTGCCAGCAGTTTCGGTAGCGGCACAGATACGCAGTATTTT.

V and J are TRBV6-6 and TRBJ2-1; 9 bases fit TRBD1. The germline gives CDR1 MNHNY, CDR2 SVGAGI (reference sequence). V lost 7 bases to trimming and J lost 6 bases; unmatched junction nucleotides: 10. The CDR3 is made up of 15 amino acids. CDR3 in amino acids: CASTSGTGFFNEQFF. The CDR3 nucleotides read TGTGCCAGCACCTCCGGGACAGGGTTTTTCAATGAGCAGTTCTTC.

This sequence joins TRBV6-1 and TRBJ1-5, with 9 bases lining up with TRBD1. The CDR3 runs to 15 residues. The J segment lost 7 bases and the V segment lost 2 bases, leaving 6 bases of the junction unmatched. CDR1 and CDR2 from the germline V gene are MNHNS and SASEGT. CDR3 DNA sequence: TGTGCCAGCAGTGAATGGGGGACAGGGTCACAGCCCCAGCATTTT. Its translation is CASSEWGTGSQPQHF.

The chain links TRBV2 to TRBJ1-4; 7 nucleotides align to TRBD1. The germline gives CDR1 SNHLY, CDR2 FYNNEI. Trimming at V came to 10 bases and at J to 8 bases, leaving 10 bases not matched to a gene. The CDR3 runs to 13 residues. DNA for the CDR3: TGTGCCACCGTAGGGACAGTCGAAGAAAAACTGTTTTTT. It codes for CATVGTVEEKLFF.

J is TRBJ2-1 and V is TRBV2; TRBD2 matches at 7 bases. Looked up from germline, CDR1 is SNHLY and CDR2 is FYNNEI. CDR3 length equals 18 residues. Trimming at V came to 1 base and at J to 0 bases, leaving 9 bases not matched to a gene. The CDR3 region has the DNA TGTGCCAGCAGTGAAGTCCCGTTCGGCGGGAGCTCCTACAATGAGCAGTTCTTC. Protein product: CASSEVPFGGSSYNEQFF.

This chain connects TRBV7-9 to TRBJ2-1; TRBD2 matches 7 bases. Germline CDR1 reads SEHNR; CDR2 reads FQNEAQ (reference sequence). J gave up 8 bases and V 4 bases, and 11 bases lay outside the gene matches. The CDR3 covers 15 residues. The CDR3: CASSSPGRGFDEQFF. The DNA of the CDR3 is TGTGCCAGCAGCTCCCCTGGGCGGGGGTTCGATGAGCAGTTCTTC.

The chain recombines TRBV29-1 with TRBJ2-7, with TRBD1 identical over 11 bases. The CDR3 runs to 13 residues. The junction had 4 bases not matched to a gene; V was cut back by 2 bases and J by 7 bases. Per germline, CDR1 SQVTM and CDR2 ANQGSEA. In DNA, the CDR3 is TGCAGCGTTGAAATGGGACAGGGGGGGGAGCAGTACTTC. Translating it yields CSVEMGQGGEQYF.

This chain links TRBV7-2 with TRBJ2-1, with D possibly TRBD2 on 6 matching bases. The germline V gene has CDR1 SGHTA and CDR2 FQGNSA. Trimming cost V 5 bases and J 4 bases, with 12 bases left between them. The CDR3 spans 14 residues. The CDR3 nucleotides are TGTGCCAGCAGCGGTGCGGGGCCTTACAATGAGCAGTTCTTC. It encodes CASSGAGPYNEQFF.

V and J are TRBV7-9 and TRBJ2-1; D is uncertain. The CDR3 runs to 12 residues. The V and J ends lost 5 bases and 9 bases respectively, with 11 bases between them. The germline CDR1 and CDR2 sequences are SEHNR and FQNEAQ (reference sequence). CDR3 bases: TGTGCCAGCAGCCCCTCGGCTGCTGAGCAGTTCTTC. It translates to CASSPSAAEQFF.

This clone was recorded once. This sequence joins TRBV5-6 and TRBJ2-1, with D possibly being TRBD1 or TRBD2 (5 bases each). V lost 2 bases and J lost 8, with 20 bases in between. This CDR3 spans 16 amino acids. Per germline, CDR1 SGHDT and CDR2 YYEEEE. Written as DNA, the CDR3 is TGTGCCAGCAGCTTCCCTCAGTGGGGGAGTGAGGATGAGCAGTTCTTC. Its translation: CASSFPQWGSEDEQFF.

The rearrangement uses TRBV30 and TRBJ1-5; TRBD1 agrees at 7 bases. Germline values: CDR1 GTSNPN, CDR2 SVGIG (reference sequence). This CDR3 comprises 15 residues. V dropped 2 bases and J dropped 9; count of bases not matched to a gene: 13. The CDR3 nucleotides read TGTGCCTGGAGTCCCGCGCAAGGGGGCGGGGGGCCCCAGCATTTT. It codes for CAWSPAQGGGGPQHF.

V is TRBV5-1 and J is TRBJ2-3; 11 bases fit TRBD2. Germline V CDR1 and CDR2: SGHRS, YFSETQ. CDR3 length: 18 residues. The V gene end was trimmed by 5 bases and the J gene end by 0 bases; junction bases not matched to a gene: 11. CDR3 region: CASRQTSGGELSTDTQYF. The CDR3, as DNA: TGCGCCAGCAGACAAACTAGCGGGGGCGAACTTAGCACAGATACGCAGTATTTT.

The chain carries TRBV4-1 and TRBJ2-7; D tentatively fits TRBD1 or TRBD2 (5 bases each). Per the germline V gene, CDR1 is MGHRA and CDR2 is YSYEKL. V shed 3 bases and J shed 5 bases, with 14 bases lying between them. The CDR3 extends over 14 amino acids. The CDR3: CASSQDLGDHEQYF. CDR3 nucleotides: TGCGCCAGCAGCCAGGACCTAGGGGACCACGAGCAGTACTTC.

The V call is TRBV27, the J call TRBJ1-2, with 8 bases lining up with TRBD1. The CDR3 consists of 13 residues. Germline V lookup: CDR1 MNHEY, CDR2 SMNVEV (reference sequence). The V and J ends lost 6 bases and 2 bases, in that order; junction bases with no gene match: 2. For the CDR3, the DNA is TGTGCCAGCAGCCGGACAGGGAACTATGGCTACACCTTC. Residues: CASSRTGNYGYTF.

The chain couples TRBV30 to TRBJ1-1, with a tentative D call TRBD1 (5 bases). The CDR3 has 13 residues. Germline CDR1 is GTSNPN and CDR2 is SVGIG (reference sequence). The germline V and J ends were trimmed by 4 bases and 5 bases, with 14 bases remaining between them. The CDR3 DNA sequence: TGTGCCTGGACAGGGTTCGAATGGACTGAAGCTTTCTTT. This codes for CAWTGFEWTEAFF.

The chain joins TRBV2 to TRBJ1-2, with D possibly matching TRBD1 (5 bases). CDR1 is SNHLY, CDR2 FYNNEI, per germline. V gave up 3 bases and J gave up 4 bases, with 12 bases separating them. CDR3 length: 14 amino acids. The CDR3 reads CASSDGGRGYGYTF. The CDR3 nucleotides are TGTGCCAGCAGTGATGGGGGGAGGGGCTATGGCTACACCTTC.

V is TRBV25-1 and J is TRBJ2-7; the D gene is possibly TRBD1 (5 bases). Deletions cut 2 bases from V and 2 bases from J, with 16 bases between. The CDR3 is 16 residues long. Germline V CDR1 and CDR2: MGHDK, SYGVNS. The CDR3 nucleotides read TGTGCCAGCAGTGAAGCCTTAGACAGCCCGACCTACGAGCAGTACTTC. Its protein is CASSEALDSPTYEQYF.

This chain uses TRBV21-1 with TRBJ2-5; the table's D gene call, TRBD1, was not cross checked with the DNA. TRBV21-1 is designated a pseudogene. The length of the CDR3 is 16 residues. As DNA, the CDR3 is TGTGCCAGCAGCAAAGTGAACAGGGCCAAACAAGAGACCCAGTACTTC. Protein product: CASSKVNRAKQETQYF.

V gene TRBV29-1 combines with J gene TRBJ1-1; tentative D call: TRBD1 (5 bases). Germline V lookup: CDR1 SQVTM, CDR2 ANQGSEA. The CDR3 is 13 residues long. V lost 3 bases and J 0 bases, leaving 8 bases between the germline ends. The CDR3 protein is CSVDGDLNTEAFF. DNA for the CDR3: TGCAGCGTTGATGGGGACCTGAACACTGAAGCTTTCTTT.

CDR3 coding DNA: TGTGCCAGCTCAGAACCGGGACAGAACACCGGGGAGCTGTTTTTT. Protein sequence: CASSEPGQNTGELFF. The chain couples TRBV18 to TRBJ2-2; a possible D gene is TRBD1 (6 bases). Trimming stripped 5 bases from V and 1 base from J, with 11 bases between. Looked up from germline, CDR1 is KGHSH and CDR2 is LQKENI. The CDR3 contains 15 residues.

V usage is TRBV2 and J usage is TRBJ2-3; D tentatively fits TRBD1 or TRBD2 (5 bases each). Germline V CDR1 and CDR2: SNHLY, FYNNEI. This CDR3 is built from 16 residues. V dropped 1 base and J dropped 1 base, with 12 bases sitting between them. The DNA for the CDR3 is TGTGCCAGCAGTGAAGATCCGGGGCCCGGCACAGATACGCAGTATTTT. This encodes CASSEDPGPGTDTQYF.

This clone was detected only a few times. This CDR3 is CASGTTGDGYTF. The DNA for the CDR3 is TGTGCTAGTGGCACGACAGGGGATGGCTACACCTTC. The genes are TRBV12-5 and TRBJ1-2; the match to TRBD1 covers 8 bases. The CDR3 length is 12 residues. CDR1 is LGHNT and CDR2 is FRNRAP in the germline V gene. V trimming: 6 bases; J trimming: 6 bases; junction bases outside the gene matches: 3.

This chain connects TRBV2 to TRBJ2-3; perhaps TRBD2 as D (6 bases). There are 15 residues in the CDR3. Trimming removed 6 bases from V and 2 bases from J, with 15 bases in between. From germline, CDR1 is SNHLY and CDR2 FYNNEI. CDR3: CASRLPGLDTDTQYF. The CDR3 DNA reads as TGTGCCAGCAGACTACCGGGACTCGACACAGATACGCAGTATTTT. The variable domain in full, with the rest retrieved from reference TRBV2 and TRBJ2-3, is EPEVTQTPSHQVTQMGQEVILRCVPISNHLYFYWYRQILGQKVEFLVSFYNNEISEKSEIFDDQFSVERPDGSNFTLKIRSTKLEDSAMYFCASRLPGLDTDTQYFGPGTRLTVL.

This clone was seen a single time. The V call is TRBV5-6, the J call TRBJ2-3, with 12 bases fitting TRBD2. Germline V CDR1 and CDR2: SGHDT, YYEEEE. The V segment lost 2 bases and the J segment 2 bases; nucleotides outside the gene matches: 6. The CDR3 is 17 amino acids. DNA for the CDR3: TGTGCCAGCAGCTTCCAAGGACTAGCGGGAATCACAGATACGCAGTATTTT. This gives the protein CASSFQGLAGITDTQYF. Looking up the rest from reference TRBV5-6 and TRBJ2-3 gives the full variable domain: DAGVTQSPTHLIKTRGQQVTLRCSPKSGHDTVSWYQQALGQGPQFIFQYYEEEERQRGNFPDRFSGHQFPNYSSELNVNALLLGDSALYLCASSFQGLAGITDTQYFGPGTRLTVL.

The chain uses TRBV6-6 and TRBJ1-1, with TRBD1 identical over 10 bases. Germline V CDR1 and CDR2: MNHNY, SVGAGI (reference sequence). The CDR3 spans 16 residues. V lost 0 bases and J lost 5; bases outside the gene matches: 6. The CDR3 DNA sequence: TGTGCCAGCAGTTACTCGGGACAGGGGATCGGGACTGAAGCTTTCTTT. Translated, it gives CASSYSGQGIGTEAFF.

This chain joins TRBV7-9 and TRBJ2-7; tentative D call: TRBD1 (6 bases). The CDR3 has 17 amino acids. The V end was cut by 5 bases, the J end by 0 bases, with 20 bases between. Germline V gene data show CDR1 as SEHNR and CDR2 as FQNEAQ (reference sequence). This CDR3 is CASSPGAGTLASYEQYF. The CDR3 DNA sequence: TGTGCCAGCAGCCCCGGAGCCGGGACACTCGCCTCCTACGAGCAGTACTTC.

The chain recombines TRBV5-6 with TRBJ2-5, with D perhaps TRBD2 (5 bases). The CDR3 length is 14 residues. CDR1 is SGHDT and CDR2 is YYEEEE in the germline V gene. The V and J ends lost 0 bases and 5 bases respectively, with 11 bases between them. CDR3 sequence: CASSLGSKRETQYF. DNA for the CDR3: TGTGCCAGCAGCTTGGGGTCGAAGCGGGAGACCCAGTACTTC. Full variable domain (missing parts from reference TRBV5-6 and TRBJ2-5): DAGVTQSPTHLIKTRGQQVTLRCSPKSGHDTVSWYQQALGQGPQFIFQYYEEEERQRGNFPDRFSGHQFPNYSSELNVNALLLGDSALYLCASSLGSKRETQYFGPGTRLLVL.

This clone appeared once. The gene calls are TRBV6-6 and TRBJ2-1, with D uncertain. Trimming took off 2 bases at V and 9 bases at J, with 11 bases between the two ends. The length of the CDR3 is 13 residues. From germline, CDR1 is MNHNY and CDR2 SVGAGI (reference sequence). CDR3 DNA sequence: TGTGCCAGCAGTTACAACAGAGGCGTTGAGCAGTTCTTC. Translation gives CASSYNRGVEQFF.

V is TRBV9 and J is TRBJ2-3; D not certain. This CDR3 comprises 16 residues. Germline lookup yields CDR1 SGDLS and CDR2 YYNGEE. Trimming left V 3 bases short and J 1 base short, with 15 bases between. Here the CDR3 reads CASSAISAARTDTQYF. The CDR3 nucleotides are TGTGCCAGCAGCGCCATTTCGGCGGCCCGCACAGATACGCAGTATTTT.

V is TRBV4-1 and J is TRBJ1-1; TRBD1 matches 7 bases. CDR1 is MGHRA, CDR2 YSYEKL, per germline. V shed 5 bases and J 1 base; nucleotides not matched to a gene: 7. The CDR3 runs 15 residues. The CDR3 region has the DNA TGCGCCAGCAGCGCGAGGGGGACAGCGAACACTGAAGCTTTCTTT. It is translated as CASSARGTANTEAFF.